Listed below are T cell receptor beta chains from one sample, sequenced in a study of Ad26.COV2.S vaccination and SARS-CoV-2 variants. Clones were sequenced by immunoSEQ multiplex PCR, and TCRdb holds only the in-frame ones, with some missing. There are hundreds of thousands of clones in the sample; 65% to 90% occur only once, and approximately 11% lies in the top ten. Sequenced here: peripheral blood, sampled in a trial of Ad26.COV2.S vaccine versus placebo. These receptors came from a person between 18 and 59 years old who received the Ad26.COV2.S COVID-19 vaccine or a placebo. Each CDR3 is given with its conserved first and last residue. The D gene is left open where the match is weak. Size values are once, few and many counts, or a class for expanded clones, and some rows have none.

J: TRBJ1-5
length: 15
size: -
V: TRBV21-1
D: -
CDR3: CASSKVGSSHQPQHF
DNA: TGTGCCAGCAGCAAAGTAGGTAGCTCGCATCAGCCCCAGCATTTT

J: TRBJ2-3
length: 17
size: -
V: TRBV19
D: TRBD2
CDR3: CASSIGLPGLDTDTQYF
DNA: TGTGCCAGTAGTATAGGGCTCCCCGGACTAGACACAGATACGCAGTATTTT

J: TRBJ1-3
length: 14
size: -
V: TRBV28
D: -
CDR3: CASSLRGPGNTIYF
DNA: TGTGCCAGCAGTTTACGTGGACCTGGAAACACCATATATTTT

J: TRBJ1-5
length: 16
size: -
V: TRBV24-1
D: -
CDR3: CATSDLLRVGNQPQHF
DNA: TGTGCCACCAGTGATCTCCTCAGGGTAGGGAATCAGCCCCAGCATTTT

J: TRBJ2-3
length: 12
size: -
V: TRBV5-4
D: -
CDR3: CASSPDGLTQYF
DNA: TGTGCCAGCAGCCCTGACGGACTAACGCAGTATTTT

J: TRBJ1-2
length: 13
size: -
V: TRBV6-2/TRBV6-3
D: -
CDR3: CASSYGHPGGYTF
DNA: TGTGCCAGCAGTTATGGACACCCGGGAGGCTACACCTTC

J: TRBJ2-5
length: 17
size: -
V: TRBV5-4
D: TRBD2
CDR3: CASSLRGQRGDGKTQYF
DNA: TGTGCCAGCAGCCTTCGGGGGCAGCGGGGGGATGGAAAGACCCAGTACTTC

J: TRBJ1-1
length: 13
size: -
V: TRBV4-3
D: -
CDR3: CASSPVGNTEAFF
DNA: TGCGCCAGCAGTCCGGTAGGGAACACTGAAGCTTTCTTT

J: TRBJ1-1
length: 14
size: -
V: TRBV30
D: -
CDR3: CAWREITGRTEAFF
DNA: TGTGCCTGGAGGGAGATTACAGGGAGGACTGAAGCTTTCTTT

J: TRBJ2-1
length: 11
size: -
V: TRBV5-3
D: -
CDR3: CARSRRGEQFF
DNA: TGTGCCAGAAGCCGACGGGGAGAGCAGTTCTTC

J: TRBJ2-1
length: 14
size: -
V: TRBV7-8
D: TRBD2
CDR3: CASSSPGTRTEQFF
DNA: TGTGCCAGCAGCTCGCCGGGGACTAGAACTGAGCAGTTCTTC

J: TRBJ2-3
length: 14
size: -
V: TRBV7-2
D: -
CDR3: CASSPRQGTDTQYF
DNA: TGTGCCAGCAGCCCACGACAGGGCACAGATACGCAGTATTTT

J: TRBJ2-1
length: 16
size: many
V: TRBV27
D: -
CDR3: CASSAKGWRAYNEQFF
DNA: TGTGCCAGCAGTGCCAAAGGGTGGCGGGCCTACAATGAGCAGTTCTTC

J: TRBJ1-3
length: 14
size: -
V: TRBV20-1
D: -
CDR3: CSASPRSSGNTIYF
DNA: TGCAGTGCTAGTCCCAGGAGCTCTGGAAACACCATATATTTT

J: TRBJ2-5
length: 13
size: -
V: TRBV18
D: -
CDR3: CASSPPASETQYF
DNA: TGTGCCAGCTCACCACCGGCCTCCGAGACCCAGTACTTC

J: TRBJ2-3
length: 14
size: -
V: TRBV9
D: -
CDR3: CASSVDHGTDTQYF
DNA: TGTGCCAGCAGCGTAGACCACGGCACAGATACGCAGTATTTT

J: TRBJ1-2
length: 16
size: -
V: TRBV12-5
D: TRBD1
CDR3: CASATGHGDRNYGYTF
DNA: TGTGCTAGTGCCACTGGTCACGGGGACAGGAACTATGGCTACACCTTC

J: TRBJ2-3
length: 15
size: -
V: TRBV9
D: -
CDR3: CASSVDPTSTDTQYF
DNA: TGTGCCAGCAGCGTAGACCCGACCAGCACAGATACGCAGTATTTT

J: TRBJ1-2
length: 12
size: -
V: TRBV2
D: -
CDR3: CASTGTAGGYTF
DNA: TGTGCCAGCACAGGGACCGCCGGGGGCTACACCTTC

J: TRBJ2-3
length: 14
size: -
V: TRBV24-1
D: -
CDR3: CATSDYQGTDTQYF
DNA: TGTGCCACCAGTGATTATCAAGGGACAGATACGCAGTATTTT

J: TRBJ1-1
length: 13
size: -
V: TRBV9
D: -
CDR3: CASSGGDGTEAFF
DNA: TGTGCCAGCAGCGGGGGTGATGGCACTGAAGCTTTCTTT

J: TRBJ1-4
length: 15
size: -
V: TRBV7-8
D: TRBD1
CDR3: CASSTDRVGDEKLFF
DNA: TGTGCCAGCAGCACCGACAGGGTAGGGGATGAAAAACTGTTTTTT

J: TRBJ2-3
length: 16
size: -
V: TRBV18
D: TRBD2
CDR3: CASSPLAGGSTDTQYF
DNA: TGTGCCAGCTCACCGTTAGCGGGGGGCAGCACAGATACGCAGTATTTT

J: TRBJ2-3
length: 13
size: -
V: TRBV29-1
D: -
CDR3: CSADTGQSDTQYF
DNA: TGCAGCGCTGACACAGGCCAGTCAGATACGCAGTATTTT

J: TRBJ1-5
length: 20
size: -
V: TRBV7-3
D: TRBD1
CDR3: CASSFRIQGPQRASNQPQHF
DNA: TGTGCCAGCAGCTTTAGGATACAGGGGCCCCAGAGGGCCAGCAATCAGCCCCAGCATTTT

J: TRBJ2-7
length: 14
size: -
V: TRBV24-1
D: TRBD1
CDR3: CATSEPRDREGQYF
DNA: TGTGCCACCAGTGAACCCCGGGACAGGGAGGGGCAGTACTTC

J: TRBJ2-7
length: 14
size: -
V: TRBV5-1
D: -
CDR3: CASSLSIEGYEQYF
DNA: TGCGCCAGCAGCTTGAGTATAGAGGGATACGAGCAGTACTTC

J: TRBJ1-2
length: 13
size: once
V: TRBV7-2
D: -
CDR3: CASSLAGDYGYTF
DNA: TGTGCCAGCAGCTTAGCAGGGGACTATGGCTACACCTTC

J: TRBJ1-5
length: 14
size: -
V: TRBV19
D: TRBD1
CDR3: CASSGTGGDQPQHF
DNA: TGTGCCAGTAGTGGGACAGGGGGTGATCAGCCCCAGCATTTT

J: TRBJ1-2
length: 15
size: -
V: TRBV7-9
D: TRBD1
CDR3: CASSLGQGAMDGYTF
DNA: TGTGCCAGCAGCTTAGGACAGGGGGCAATGGATGGCTACACCTTC

J: TRBJ2-5
length: 15
size: -
V: TRBV7-7
D: TRBD1
CDR3: CASSTGGSDQETQYF
DNA: TGTGCTAGCAGCACAGGGGGCAGCGACCAAGAGACCCAGTACTTC

J: TRBJ1-4
length: 17
size: -
V: TRBV3-1/TRBV3-2
D: TRBD1
CDR3: CASSEGQLLSTNEKLFF
DNA: TGTGCCAGCAGCGAGGGACAGCTCCTCTCAACTAATGAAAAACTGTTTTTT

J: TRBJ2-7
length: 12
size: -
V: TRBV3-1/TRBV3-2
D: TRBD1
CDR3: CASSRQGFEQYF
DNA: TGTGCCAGCAGCCGACAGGGTTTCGAGCAGTACTTC

J: TRBJ2-7
length: 15
size: -
V: TRBV27
D: TRBD2
CDR3: CASKRTSGPTYEQYF
DNA: TGTGCCAGCAAGAGGACTAGCGGACCCACCTACGAGCAGTACTTC

J: TRBJ2-1
length: 18
size: -
V: TRBV3-1/TRBV3-2
D: TRBD2
CDR3: CASSRPGLAGGRYNEQFF
DNA: TGTGCCAGCAGCCGGCCCGGACTAGCGGGAGGGCGGTACAATGAGCAGTTCTTC

J: TRBJ2-4
length: 13
size: -
V: TRBV27
D: -
CDR3: CASRSSDSNIQYF
DNA: TGTGCCAGCAGGAGTAGTGACAGCAACATTCAGTACTTC

J: TRBJ2-1
length: 16
size: -
V: TRBV20-1
D: TRBD2
CDR3: CSASQSLAGAGDEQFF
DNA: TGCAGTGCTAGTCAATCCCTAGCGGGGGCCGGGGATGAGCAGTTCTTC

J: TRBJ2-3
length: 15
size: -
V: TRBV2
D: TRBD2
CDR3: CASTLLAGGTDTQYF
DNA: TGTGCCAGCACCTTACTAGCGGGAGGCACAGATACGCAGTATTTT

J: TRBJ2-7
length: 15
size: once
V: TRBV7-9
D: TRBD2
CDR3: CASSLAPSGSYEQYF
DNA: TGTGCCAGCAGCTTAGCTCCTAGCGGAAGTTACGAGCAGTACTTC